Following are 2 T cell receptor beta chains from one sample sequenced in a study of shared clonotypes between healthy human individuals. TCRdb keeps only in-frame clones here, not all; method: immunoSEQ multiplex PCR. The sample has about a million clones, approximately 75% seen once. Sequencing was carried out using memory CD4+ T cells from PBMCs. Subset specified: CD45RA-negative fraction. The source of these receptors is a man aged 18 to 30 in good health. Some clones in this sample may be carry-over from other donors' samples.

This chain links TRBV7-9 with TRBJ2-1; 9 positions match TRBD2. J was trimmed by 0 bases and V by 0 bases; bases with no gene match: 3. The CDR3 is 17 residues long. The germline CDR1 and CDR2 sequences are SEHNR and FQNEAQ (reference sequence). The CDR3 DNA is TGTGCCAGCAGCTTAGCCGTTAGCGGGGGCTCCTACAATGAGCAGTTCTTC. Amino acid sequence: CASSLAVSGGSYNEQFF.

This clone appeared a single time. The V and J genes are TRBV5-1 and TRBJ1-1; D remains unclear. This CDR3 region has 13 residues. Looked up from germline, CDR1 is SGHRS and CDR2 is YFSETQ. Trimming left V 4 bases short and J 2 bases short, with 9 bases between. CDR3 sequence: CASSSTANTEAFF. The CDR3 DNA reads TGCGCCAGCAGCAGTACAGCTAACACTGAAGCTTTCTTT.